This is a list of T cell receptor beta chains from one sample in a study of identical twins. TCRdb fed the 5' RACE reads into MiXCR, producing one record per CDR3 protein. The sample contains 450,000 to 600,000 distinct CDR3 sequences, approximately 20% of which appear only once. These data were also filed under a second study, of yellow fever vaccine responses in identical twins.

The sample consisted of CD4+ T cells sorted from blood. These receptor sequences come from a woman between 18 and 30 years old in good health. Each CDR3 is given with its conserved first and last residue. D genes are given only for firm matches. Size values are once, few and many counts, or a class for expanded clones, and some rows have none.

v_call,j_call,d_call,clone_size,cdr3_nt,cdr3_aa
TRBV5-8,TRBJ2-7,TRBD1,few,TGTGCCAGCAGCTTGCAGGGGGATACCTACGAGCAGTACTTC,CASSLQGDTYEQYF
TRBV5-1,TRBJ2-3,NA,few,TGCGCCAGCAGCTTGGCCTCTAGCCCGGCAAATACGCAGTATTTT,CASSLASSPANTQYF
TRBV7-3,TRBJ2-3,NA,NA,TGTGCCAGCAGCTTTACAGAGGCAGATACGCAGTATTTT,CASSFTEADTQYF
TRBV3-1,TRBJ2-3,NA,few,TGTGCCAGCAGTCAGGGAAACGTCGATACGCAGTATTTT,CASSQGNVDTQYF
TRBV20-1,TRBJ2-5,NA,NA,TGCAGTGCTTCGGGGCGTTCCGGGGAGACCCAGTACTTC,CSASGRSGETQYF
TRBV7-2,TRBJ2-1,NA,few,TGTGCCAGCAGCTTAGAAGCCAACAATGAGCAGTTCTTC,CASSLEANNEQFF
TRBV5-1,TRBJ1-5,NA,NA,TGCGCCAGCAGCTTGGCCCCGGGACTAGGGAATCAGCCCCAGCATTTT,CASSLAPGLGNQPQHF
TRBV5-8,TRBJ2-5,TRBD2,NA,TGTGCCAGCAGCCCGGGACTAGCGGGGGAACAAGAGACCCAGTACTTC,CASSPGLAGEQETQYF
TRBV5-1,TRBJ2-5,NA,NA,TGCGCCAGCAACCGCGGGACAGCCCAAGAGACCCAGTACTTC,CASNRGTAQETQYF
TRBV11-2,TRBJ2-1,NA,few,TGTGCCAGCAGCAACAACGGAGGGAATGAGCAGTTCTTC,CASSNNGGNEQFF
TRBV20-1,TRBJ1-2,NA,NA,TGCAGTGCTAGAGGGACGGCTGACTATGGCTACACCTTC,CSARGTADYGYTF
TRBV4-2,TRBJ2-4,TRBD2,NA,TGTGCCAGCAGCCAGGAACTAGCGGGATTCAAAAACATTCAGTACTTC,CASSQELAGFKNIQYF
TRBV12-5,TRBJ2-7,TRBD2,few,TGTGCTAGTGGTTTGAGGTCTAGCGGCAGCTACGAGCAGTACTTC,CASGLRSSGSYEQYF
TRBV4-1,TRBJ1-2,TRBD1,few,TGCGCCGGAGGGACAGGGAGTAACTATGGCTACACCTTC,CAGGTGSNYGYTF
TRBV6-2/TRBV6-3,TRBJ1-3,TRBD1,NA,TGTGCCAGCAGTCCCGGGACAGGGGTTGCCGGAAACACCATATATTTT,CASSPGTGVAGNTIYF
TRBV3-1,TRBJ2-7,NA,NA,TGTGCCAGCAGCCAACACGATCCGGGAGTGGCCTACGAGCAGTACTTC,CASSQHDPGVAYEQYF
TRBV3-1,TRBJ1-2,NA,few,TGTGCCAGCAGCCGGCCTCCCTTGGTCTACACCTTC,CASSRPPLVYTF
TRBV7-9,TRBJ1-1,NA,NA,TGTGCCAGCAGGCCGACAGGCCAGAACACTGAAGCTTTCTTT,CASRPTGQNTEAFF
TRBV20-1,TRBJ2-7,TRBD1,once,TGCAGTGCCCGGACAGGGGTTTGGTCCTACGAGCAGTACTTC,CSARTGVWSYEQYF
TRBV5-6,TRBJ1-2,NA,few,TGTGCCAGCAGCTTATGGGTATCTGCGGGCGGCTATGGCTACACCTTC,CASSLWVSAGGYGYTF
TRBV7-9,TRBJ2-7,NA,few,TGTGCCAGCAGCCTCGGGACGTTGGACGAGCAGTACTTC,CASSLGTLDEQYF
TRBV14,TRBJ2-5,TRBD2,NA,TGTGCCAGCAGCCAAGGGCATTTCGTACTAGCGGGAGGCGTTCATGTGGAGACCCAGTACTTC,CASSQGHFVLAGGVHVETQYF
TRBV6-5,TRBJ2-2,NA,NA,TGTGCCAGCAGTTACGAGGGGTTCGGCACCGGGGAGCTGTTTTTT,CASSYEGFGTGELFF
TRBV5-1,TRBJ2-5,TRBD2,few,TGCGCCAGCAGCTTGTTGTTCCGGCTAGCGGGAGAAAAAGAGACCCAGTACTTC,CASSLLFRLAGEKETQYF
TRBV5-8,TRBJ1-2,NA,NA,TGTGCCAGCAGCCCCGGTCGGTGGGTCGGATATGGCTACACCTTC,CASSPGRWVGYGYTF
TRBV11-2,TRBJ2-4,NA,NA,TGTGCCAGCAGCTTACAGGCGTTAGAAAACATTCAGTACTTC,CASSLQALENIQYF
TRBV6-5,TRBJ2-3,NA,NA,TGTGCCAGCAGTTCTCGGGACCCTAGCACAGATACGCAGTATTTT,CASSSRDPSTDTQYF
TRBV29-1,TRBJ1-1,NA,NA,TGCAGCGTTGAAGAAGCCTCCTGGGGGTTCGGCACTGAAGCTTTCTTT,CSVEEASWGFGTEAFF